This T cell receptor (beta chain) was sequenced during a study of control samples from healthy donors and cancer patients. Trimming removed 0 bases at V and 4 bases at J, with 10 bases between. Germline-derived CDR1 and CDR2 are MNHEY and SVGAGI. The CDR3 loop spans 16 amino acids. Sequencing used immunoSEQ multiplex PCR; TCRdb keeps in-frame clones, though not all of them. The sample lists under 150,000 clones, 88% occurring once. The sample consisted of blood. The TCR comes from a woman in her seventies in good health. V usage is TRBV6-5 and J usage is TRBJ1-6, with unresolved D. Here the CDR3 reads CASSYSRHQYNSPLHF. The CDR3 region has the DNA TGTGCCAGCAGTTACTCGAGACACCAATATAATTCACCCCTCCACTTT.